Presented here are 27 T cell receptor beta chains from one specimen sequenced in a study of CD8 T cells in Susac syndrome. Random-hexamer reverse transcription was applied to about 0.5 to 1 ug RNA. TCRdb called the immunoSEQ multiplex PCR reads again in MiXCR, with one record for every CDR3 protein. The table has about 180,000 distinct CDR3 sequences, approximately 96% seen once. The sample was CD4+ T cells from PBMCs. These receptors were taken from a human donor with multiple sclerosis.

The chain has TRBV29-1 and TRBJ1-4; 10 bases match TRBD1. Unmatched junction bases numbered 6, after V lost 6 bases and J lost 8 bases. The V gene's germline CDR1 is SQVTM and CDR2 ANQGSEA. The CDR3 has 13 residues. CDR3 coding DNA: TGCAGCGTCGCAGGGACAGGGGAGGAAAAACTGTTTTTT. Protein: CSVAGTGEEKLFF.

The rearrangement uses TRBV7-9 and TRBJ2-1; 8 nucleotides line up with TRBD2. Trimming cost V 4 bases and J 4 bases; bases outside gene matches: 3. Germline V gene sequence: CDR1 SEHNR, CDR2 FQNEAQ (reference sequence). CDR3 length: 14 amino acids. The CDR3 bases are TGTGCCAGCAGCTCGGGGGGGCTATACAATGAGCAGTTCTTC. This codes for CASSSGGLYNEQFF.

The chain links TRBV6-5 to TRBJ1-2, with a weak D call TRBD1 (5 bases). The CDR3 is made up of 14 amino acids. Germline assignment: CDR1 MNHEY and CDR2 SVGAGI. Trimming stripped 5 bases from V and 8 bases from J, with 18 bases between. The CDR3 DNA reads TGTGCCAGCAGTGACGGGGCGGGGATACAGGGCTACACCTTC. Protein: CASSDGAGIQGYTF.

The rearrangement links TRBV14 to TRBJ1-2; no firm D call. Germline loops: CDR1 SGHDN, CDR2 FVKESK. The CDR3 loop spans 14 amino acids. V lost 4 bases to trimming and J lost 2 bases, with 11 bases between them. DNA of the CDR3: TGTGCCAGCAGCCCAGGTCGGGGAAACTATGGCTACACCTTC. Translation gives CASSPGRGNYGYTF.

This clonotype is a singleton in its sample. The rearrangement links TRBV15 to TRBJ1-1; 7 bases match TRBD1. V lost 3 bases and J lost 0; bases outside the gene matches: 7. The CDR3 contains 16 residues. CDR1 is LNHNV and CDR2 is YYDKDF in the germline V gene (reference sequence). The CDR3 DNA sequence: TGTGCCACCAGCAGGGGATCGGGACAGTTGAACACTGAAGCTTTCTTT. This sequence encodes CATSRGSGQLNTEAFF. The full variable domain, rest sourced from reference TRBV15 and TRBJ1-1, is DAMVIQNPRYQVTQFGKPVTLSCSQTLNHNVMYWYQQKSSQAPKLLFHYYDKDFNNEADTPDNFQSRRPNTSFCFLDIRSPGLGDTAMYLCATSRGSGQLNTEAFFGQGTRLTVV.

This clonotype showed up just once. The chain has TRBV29-1 and TRBJ2-1; D call uncertain. Between the trimmed V and J ends, which lost 2 bases and 12 bases, there was a span of 17 bases. There are 13 residues in the CDR3. Germline values: CDR1 SQVTM, CDR2 ANQGSEA. Here the CDR3 reads CSVERQGSKWQFF. CDR3 nucleotide sequence: TGCAGCGTTGAACGTCAAGGTTCTAAATGGCAGTTCTTC.

The CDR3 sequence: CASSLDRAGGYTF. The CDR3 DNA follows: TGTGCCAGCAGCTTAGACAGGGCGGGTGGCTACACCTTC. The chain carries TRBV11-2 and TRBJ1-2, with D tentatively TRBD1 (5 bases). The CDR3 has 13 amino acids. Germline CDR1 reads SGHAT; CDR2 reads FQNNGV. Between the trimmed V and J ends, which lost 0 bases and 7 bases, there was a span of 9 bases.

The chain has TRBV5-4 and TRBJ1-5; the D is unclear. V lost 4 bases and J lost 6, with 17 bases in between. Germline V lookup: CDR1 SGHNT, CDR2 YYREEE (reference sequence). The CDR3 totals 15 residues. CDR3 residues: CASSRAGDNSQPQHF. The CDR3 coding sequence is TGTGCCAGCAGCAGGGCCGGGGATAATAGTCAGCCCCAGCATTTT.

This chain uses TRBV2 with TRBJ2-2; TRBD2 might be the D (5 bases). The CDR3 is made up of 13 amino acids. Germline assignment: CDR1 SNHLY and CDR2 FYNNEI. V lost 8 bases to trimming and J lost 7 bases, with 14 bases between them. DNA of the CDR3: TGTGCCAGCCACCACCCGAGGGACGGGGAGCTGTTTTTT. Translated: CASHHPRDGELFF.

The chain joins TRBV9 to TRBJ2-2; no clear D. Trimming removed 1 base at V and 11 bases at J, with 9 bases between. The CDR3 totals 12 residues. The germline V gene encodes CDR1 SGDLS and CDR2 YYNGEE. The CDR3, as DNA: TGTGCCAGCAGCGTATTCGAGGCAGAGCTGTTTTTT. Protein product: CASSVFEAELFF.

The J gene is TRBJ2-1, the V gene TRBV4-3; TRBD1 agrees at 8 bases. CDR3 length equals 14 residues. Trimming took 1 base from V and 9 from J; bases not matched to a gene: 5. CDR1 and CDR2 from the germline V gene are LGHNA and YSLEER. The DNA for the CDR3 is TGCGCCAGCAGCCAAGCCGGGACAGGTCGTGAGCAGTTCTTC. Protein sequence: CASSQAGTGREQFF.

This rearrangement joins TRBV12-3 or TRBV12-4 to TRBJ2-3; 9 nucleotides agree with TRBD2. The V and J ends lost 3 bases and 2 bases, in that order; junction bases with no gene match: 12. This CDR3 spans 18 amino acids. For the CDR3, the DNA is TGTGCCAGCAGTTTTACCTCCTGGCTAGCGGGGAACACAGATACGCAGTATTTT. Amino acids: CASSFTSWLAGNTDTQYF.

The J gene is TRBJ2-2, the V gene TRBV18, with 8 bases fitting TRBD2. V was pared by 1 base and J by 0 bases, with 1 base of the junction left unmatched. The CDR3 is made up of 16 amino acids. Germline V gene sequence: CDR1 KGHSH, CDR2 LQKENI. CDR3 in amino acids: CASSPLSGTNTGELFF. The CDR3 nucleotides read TGTGCCAGCTCACCACTTAGCGGGACGAACACCGGGGAGCTGTTTTTT.

The gene calls are TRBV5-1 and TRBJ2-4, with D maybe TRBD1 (5 bases). CDR1 is SGHRS, CDR2 YFSETQ, per germline. CDR3 length: 14 amino acids. Deletions cut 0 bases from V and 8 bases from J, with 12 bases between. In DNA form, the CDR3 reads TGCGCCAGCAGCTTGGAGGGGTTACAGGACATTCAGTACTTC. It codes for CASSLEGLQDIQYF.

This clonotype was seen a handful of times. J is TRBJ2-2 and V is TRBV9; D remains ambiguous. The CDR3 length is 12 residues. Trimming stripped 3 bases from V and 2 bases from J, with 2 bases between. The germline gives CDR1 SGDLS, CDR2 YYNGEE. The DNA of the CDR3 is TGTGCCAGCAGCGGCAACACCGGGGAGCTGTTTTTT. As protein: CASSGNTGELFF.

The J gene is TRBJ1-2, the V gene TRBV12-3 or TRBV12-4, with 9 positions matching TRBD1. This CDR3 has 15 residues. After removal of 2 bases from V and 6 bases from J, the junction contained 7 bases not matched to a gene. CDR3 coding DNA: TGTGCCAGCAGTTTAACAGGGGGCACTTCGGATGGCTACACCTTC. This encodes CASSLTGGTSDGYTF.

This chain connects TRBV27 to TRBJ1-2; 8 nucleotides agree with TRBD1. V shed 5 bases and J 8 bases; nucleotides not matched to a gene: 7. This CDR3 has 13 residues. Germline CDR1 is MNHEY and CDR2 is SMNVEV (reference sequence). The CDR3 loop reads CASSGTGGRGYTF. The CDR3 nucleotides read TGTGCCAGCAGTGGAACAGGGGGGAGAGGCTACACCTTC.

For the CDR3, the DNA is TGTGCCAGCAGCTCGGGTCCGGGACGGAGCCTTTTTTGGTTCTTC. Its protein is CASSSGPGRSLFWFF. The chain employs TRBV7-2 and TRBJ2-1, with D perhaps assigned TRBD1 or TRBD2 (5 bases each). V was trimmed by 4 bases and J by 15 bases, leaving 25 bases between them. The CDR3 has 15 residues. Germline CDR1 SGHTA, CDR2 FQGNSA.

The DNA of the CDR3 is TGTGCCAGCAGCTTAGCATCTAGCGGGGGTATCTCGGGGGAGCTGTTTTTT. Translating gives CASSLASSGGISGELFF. The rearrangement links TRBV7-2 to TRBJ2-2, with 10 bases lining up with TRBD2. Germline-derived CDR1 and CDR2 are SGHTA and FQGNSA. Trimming removed 0 bases from V and 8 bases from J; junction bases left unmatched: 9. The CDR3 spans 17 residues.

This rearrangement joins TRBV29-1 to TRBJ2-3, with D unresolved. V was trimmed by 3 bases and J by 1 base, leaving 11 bases between them. CDR1 and CDR2 (germline): SQVTM, ANQGSEA. This CDR3 is built from 14 residues. The CDR3 reads CSVDSRDGTDTQYF. The CDR3 nucleotides read TGCAGCGTTGACAGTCGAGACGGCACAGATACGCAGTATTTT.

The chain links TRBV9 to TRBJ2-7; TRBD2 aligns across 8 bases. CDR1 is SGDLS, CDR2 YYNGEE, per germline. CDR3 length: 16 residues. The trim removed 1 base at V and 0 bases at J, leaving 6 bases unmatched. The CDR3 spells CASSVTPGGPSYEQYF. In DNA form, the CDR3 reads TGTGCCAGCAGCGTAACCCCGGGGGGGCCCTCCTACGAGCAGTACTTC. Together with reference TRBV9 and TRBJ2-7, the CDR3 gives the full variable domain: DSGVTQTPKHLITATGQRVTLRCSPRSGDLSVYWYQQSLDQGLQFLIQYYNGEERAKGNILERFSAQQFPDLHSELNLSSLELGDSALYFCASSVTPGGPSYEQYFGPGTRLTVT.

The chain couples TRBV2 to TRBJ1-2; 7 positions agree with TRBD1. J gave up 1 base and V 6 bases, and 8 bases lay outside the gene matches. CDR3 length equals 15 residues. Germline CDR1 is SNHLY and CDR2 is FYNNEI. DNA of the CDR3: TGTGCCAGCAGACAACAGGGGCTAGATAACTATGGCTACACCTTC. Amino acid sequence: CASRQQGLDNYGYTF.

CDR3 DNA sequence: TGTGCCAGCAGTGGAGACAGGGCCGCCTACGAGCAGTACTTC. Translated, it gives CASSGDRAAYEQYF. The chain is built from TRBV7-8 and TRBJ2-7; 7 bases match TRBD1. There are 14 residues in the CDR3. Germline CDR1 is SGHVS and CDR2 is FQNEAQ. With V trimmed by 6 bases and J by 2 bases, 7 bases remained unmatched.

V gene TRBV7-2 combines with J gene TRBJ2-1, with D unclear. Germline lookup yields CDR1 SGHTA and CDR2 FQGNSA. This CDR3 has 12 amino acids. Trimming shortened V by 8 bases and J by 3 bases, and 8 bases separated the two germline ends. DNA of the CDR3: TGTGCCAGCCAGAAGGACTACAATGAGCAGTTCTTC. Its protein is CASQKDYNEQFF.

V and J are TRBV14 and TRBJ2-7; TRBD2 agrees at 7 bases. Trimming cost V 4 bases and J 7 bases; bases outside gene matches: 16. This CDR3 region has 16 residues. Per germline, CDR1 SGHDN and CDR2 FVKESK. The DNA of the CDR3 is TGTGCCAGCAGCCCCCTGGGGAGCGGGGTCCTCGGGGAGCAGTACTTC. It codes for CASSPLGSGVLGEQYF.

The V and J genes are TRBV25-1 and TRBJ1-2; D remains unclear. Germline assignment: CDR1 MGHDK and CDR2 SYGVNS. The ends were cut back, 0 bases at V and 4 bases at J, with 9 bases in the middle. CDR3 length: 14 amino acids. The DNA of the CDR3 is TGTGCCAGCAGTGAATATCGGGCCTCCTATGGCTACACCTTC. Its protein product is CASSEYRASYGYTF.

The chain has TRBV19 and TRBJ2-2; TRBD1 aligns across 12 bases. Germline CDR1 LNHDA, CDR2 SQIVND (reference sequence). The CDR3 runs 16 residues. Trimming took 6 bases from V and 8 from J; bases not matched to a gene: 10. The CDR3 here is CASRTTGTGGGGELFF. In DNA, the CDR3 is TGTGCCAGTAGGACCACCGGGACAGGGGGCGGTGGGGAGCTGTTTTTT.